The 30 T cell receptor beta chains listed next were all sequenced from one sample in a study of Graves' ophthalmopathy and Graves' hyperthyroidism (dated by TCRdb to 2017 to 2018). Sequenced using an Illumina HiSeq 2000. TCR beta CDR3 regions were amplified from RNA transcripts for repertoire sequencing. A first-round RT-PCR used HTBI primers with the Qiagen OneStep RT-PCR kit, followed by a second-round multiplex PCR, size selection and purification. TCRdb redid the processing of the public reads, applying fastp at Q25 and MiXCR, and retained in-frame beta chains. Each entry is one CDR3 protein sequence, shown with its most common DNA and genes. For this sample the table gives 600,000 to 650,000 distinct CDR3 sequences, of which 20% to 25% were detected only once. The top ten constitute more than 5.5% of the sample. The sample consisted of peripheral blood. These receptors all come from a woman aged 18-29 years with stable Graves' hyperthyroidism. Some clones in this sample may be carry-over from other donors' samples. Donor details come from another sample of the same person, matched by shared clones.

This clonotype was found many times. The CDR3 protein is CASSLDGDLNYGYTF. Written as DNA, the CDR3 is TGTGCCAGCAGCTTAGATGGGGATTTGAACTATGGCTACACCTTC. This sequence joins TRBV11-2 and TRBJ1-2; D is undetermined. This CDR3 spans 15 amino acids. V gave up 0 bases and J gave up 2 bases, with 10 bases separating them. CDR1 is SGHAT, CDR2 FQNNGV, per germline.

Many counts were recorded for this clonotype. This chain joins TRBV20-1 and TRBJ1-6; D is perhaps TRBD1 (5 bases). CDR3 length: 16 amino acids. Trimming removed 6 bases from V and 0 bases from J, with 15 bases in between. CDR1 and CDR2 (germline): DFQATT, SNEGSKA (reference sequence). The CDR3 sequence is CSAPAGEGSYNSPLHF. CDR3 bases: TGCAGTGCCCCTGCGGGGGAGGGCTCCTATAATTCACCCCTCCACTTT.

As concerns this clonotype: This may come from a read error, since a much larger clone is one base off. The V call is TRBV15, the J call TRBJ2-7; D is unresolved. V lost 3 bases, J lost 0 bases, and 15 bases lay in between. Germline CDR1 reads LNHNV; CDR2 reads YYDKDF (reference sequence). The CDR3 spans 16 residues. CDR3 DNA: TGTGCCACCAGCAGGGACCCGGGCAGCAGCTCCTACGAGCAGTACTTC. It yields the protein CATSRDPGSSSYEQYF.

This clonotype was detected ten times or more. The chain uses TRBV6-1 and TRBJ1-2; weak D call: TRBD1 (6 bases). Trimming took 4 bases from V and 8 from J, leaving 20 bases between them. This CDR3 has 15 amino acids. Germline V gene lookup returns CDR1 MNHNS and CDR2 SASEGT. The DNA for the CDR3 is TGTGCCAGCAGTGCTAAGGGGGGGACCCCACGCGGCTACACCTTC. Encoded protein: CASSAKGGTPRGYTF.

This clonotype was observed many times. The chain employs TRBV6-5 and TRBJ1-1; D is unresolved. The CDR3 totals 14 residues. Germline assignment: CDR1 MNHEY and CDR2 SVGAGI. Deletions cut 2 bases from V and 5 bases from J, with 12 bases between. CDR3 DNA: TGTGCCAGCAGTTACAGGGCTTTGGAGACTGAAGCTTTCTTT. It encodes CASSYRALETEAFF.

This clonotype was seen at least ten times. J is TRBJ1-3 and V is TRBV6-1; weak D call: TRBD1 (5 bases). Trimming left V 2 bases short and J 5 bases short, with 16 bases between. The CDR3 contains 16 residues. The germline V gene has CDR1 MNHNS and CDR2 SASEGT. The CDR3 nucleotides are TGTGCCAGCAGTGAAAATCATCAGGGATTTAGAAACACCATATATTTT. It specifies CASSENHQGFRNTIYF.

There are many counts of this clonotype. A read error is possible here, since a much larger clone lies one base away. The CDR3 DNA reads TGTGCCAGCAGTTTAGCGGGGGCCACCGGAGAGGCCCAGTACTTC. Translation gives CASSLAGATGEAQYF. This sequence joins TRBV28 and TRBJ2-5, with a tentative D call TRBD2 (7 bases). This CDR3 spans 15 amino acids. Germline CDR1 is MDHEN and CDR2 is SYDVKM.

The chain employs TRBV12-3 or TRBV12-4 and TRBJ2-7, with 11 bases fitting TRBD2. V dropped 6 bases and J dropped 0; count of bases not matched to a gene: 7. The CDR3 extends over 16 amino acids. CDR3 nucleotides: TGTGCCAGCAGCCCGGGACTAGCGGAGCACTCCTACGAGCAGTACTTC. This codes for CASSPGLAEHSYEQYF.

This clonotype was recorded a few times. CDR3 DNA: TGCAGTGCTAGATCCCCCACTGCGGGCAGGACCTACGAGCAGTACTTC. As protein: CSARSPTAGRTYEQYF. The J gene is TRBJ2-7, the V gene TRBV20-1; tentatively, D is TRBD2 (5 bases). CDR3 length equals 16 residues. V was cut by 2 bases and J by 2 bases, with 19 bases left in between. In germline, CDR1 is DFQATT, CDR2 SNEGSKA (reference sequence).

To note about this clonotype: This likely stems from a read error, as it lies one base from a far larger clone. Here the CDR3 omits its conserved ending phenylalanine or tryptophan, so a read error is the likely source. The chain has TRBV12-3 or TRBV12-4 and TRBJ2-2; D is undetermined. This CDR3 spans 12 amino acids. The CDR3 is CASSLVAGELFL. The CDR3 DNA is TGTGCCAGCAGCTTAGTAGCTGGGGAGCTGTTTTTG.

The chain employs TRBV12-3 or TRBV12-4 and TRBJ1-6; D is possibly TRBD1 (5 bases). The CDR3 contains 18 residues. Trimming took off 0 bases at V and 0 bases at J, with 12 bases between the two ends. Here the CDR3 DNA reads TGTGCCAGCAGTTTAGCCCCGGACAAGAGCTCCTATAATTCACCCCTCCACTTT. Translating gives CASSLAPDKSSYNSPLHF.

CDR3 in amino acids: CASSPMTGDGNSPLHF. The CDR3, as DNA: TGTGCCAGCAGCCCAATGACAGGGGACGGGAATTCACCCCTCCACTTT. This sequence joins TRBV4-2 and TRBJ1-6, with TRBD1 matching over 8 bases. V lost 4 bases and J lost 7; bases outside the gene matches: 9. The CDR3 is 16 amino acids. Per germline, CDR1 LGHNA and CDR2 YNFKEQ.

The sample holds many counts of this clonotype. The chain has TRBV6-1 and TRBJ1-5; D uncertain. The CDR3 consists of 15 residues. V shed 2 bases and J shed 4 bases, with 12 bases lying between them. Per the germline V gene, CDR1 is MNHNS and CDR2 is SASEGT. Written as DNA, the CDR3 is TGTGCCAGCAGTGAATTTTGGGAGCTTAATCAGCCCCAGCATTTT. Amino acids: CASSEFWELNQPQHF.

Only one count was recorded for this clonotype. The junction differs from germline at one of its ends, possibly a read error. CDR3 coding DNA: TGTGCCAGTATTATAGATGCGAGGGGGGCCTACGAGCAGTACTTC. This sequence encodes CASIIDARGAYEQYF. The genes are TRBV19 and TRBJ2-7; possibly TRBD1 or TRBD2 for D (6 bases each). Germline CDR1 LNHDA, CDR2 SQIVND (reference sequence). This CDR3 has 15 residues.

This clonotype was detected only a few times. J is TRBJ2-2 and V is TRBV30; D ambiguous. Germline CDR1 and CDR2: GTSNPN and SVGIG (reference sequence). V lost 7 bases to trimming and J lost 2 bases, with 11 bases between them. This CDR3 has 13 residues. Here the CDR3 reads CAYDPLNTGELFF. As DNA, the CDR3 is TGTGCCTATGACCCCTTAAACACCGGGGAGCTGTTTTTT.

This clonotype was seen just once. V is TRBV28 and J is TRBJ2-7; D tentatively fits TRBD1 or TRBD2 (5 bases each). Trimming pared 3 bases from V and 6 bases from J, leaving 21 bases between. Germline values: CDR1 MDHEN, CDR2 SYDVKM. CDR3 size: 16 residues. In DNA form, the CDR3 reads TGTGCCAGCAGTTTCTCGATTGGGCTGGGACCCGGCGAGCAGTACTTC. It codes for CASSFSIGLGPGEQYF.

The J gene is TRBJ2-2, the V gene TRBV5-1; a possible D gene is TRBD1 (5 bases). V lost 5 bases to trimming and J lost 7 bases, with 15 bases between them. The CDR3 length is 14 residues. Looked up from germline, CDR1 is SGHRS and CDR2 is YFSETQ. The CDR3 sequence: CASRPPGIGGELFF. In DNA form, the CDR3 reads TGCGCCAGCAGACCCCCAGGGATCGGCGGGGAGCTGTTTTTT.

This clonotype has ten or more counts. V is TRBV27 and J is TRBJ2-5, with D tentatively TRBD1 (6 bases). CDR1 is MNHEY and CDR2 is SMNVEV in the germline V gene (reference sequence). The V end lost 2 bases, the J end lost 1 base, and 20 bases lay between the germline ends. CDR3 length equals 18 residues. The CDR3 DNA sequence: TGTGCCAGCAGTTTACGTTGGACAGAATACAACTTCCAAGAGACCCAGTACTTC. Encoded protein: CASSLRWTEYNFQETQYF.

This clonotype was observed at least ten times. V usage is TRBV6-1 and J usage is TRBJ1-5, with no clear D. In germline, CDR1 is MNHNS, CDR2 SASEGT. V lost 6 bases to trimming and J lost 6 bases, with 15 bases between them. This CDR3 has 14 residues. The CDR3 protein is CASRGLLLGQPQHF. For the CDR3, the DNA is TGTGCCAGCAGGGGTCTCCTGCTCGGTCAGCCCCAGCATTTT.

This clonotype was detected many times. The V and J genes are TRBV5-1 and TRBJ1-1, with 10 bases fitting TRBD1. With V trimmed by 4 bases and J by 10 bases, 13 bases remained unmatched. From germline, CDR1 is SGHRS and CDR2 YFSETQ. The CDR3 runs 15 residues. The CDR3 DNA reads TGCGCCAGCAGCATCGAGACAGGGGGCCAAGGGAGAGCTTTCTTT. As protein: CASSIETGGQGRAFF.

This clonotype was seen ten or more times. The V call is TRBV12-3 or TRBV12-4, the J call TRBJ2-5; no reliable D call. V lost 2 bases and J 9 bases, leaving 10 bases between the germline ends. The CDR3 covers 12 residues. This CDR3 is CASSLKGPSQYF. As DNA, the CDR3 is TGTGCCAGCAGTTTAAAGGGTCCCTCCCAGTACTTC.

This clonotype was recorded many times. The chain joins TRBV24-1 to TRBJ1-1, with 10 bases fitting TRBD1. In germline, CDR1 is KGHDR, CDR2 SFDVKD. The CDR3 runs to 16 residues. V lost 0 bases to trimming and J lost 8 bases; unmatched junction nucleotides: 8. The chain's CDR3 is CATSDLQDRTGGEAFF. CDR3 nucleotide sequence: TGTGCCACCAGTGATTTGCAAGATAGGACAGGGGGAGAAGCTTTCTTT.

There are a few counts of this clonotype. With a much larger clone just one base away, this may be a read error. This chain uses TRBV19 with TRBJ1-1, with TRBD1 as a possible D gene (5 bases). The CDR3 length is 14 residues. The germline V gene has CDR1 LNHDA and CDR2 SQIVND (reference sequence). CDR3 residues: CASSRGVLNTEACF. Written as DNA, the CDR3 is TGTGCCAGTAGTAGGGGGGTACTGAACACTGAAGCTTGCTTT.

The chain is built from TRBV6-1 and TRBJ2-2, with D tentatively TRBD2 (5 bases). V lost 7 bases and J 0 bases, leaving 15 bases between the germline ends. The CDR3 runs to 16 residues. Looked up from germline, CDR1 is MNHNS and CDR2 is SASEGT. CDR3 bases: TGTGCCAGCAATGGGGAAGAGGGAACGAACACCGGGGAGCTGTTTTTT. Translation: CASNGEEGTNTGELFF.

This clonotype was seen more than once but under ten times. This chain connects TRBV7-6 to TRBJ2-5, with TRBD2 matching 14 bases. Germline V CDR1 and CDR2: SGHVS, FNYEAQ. The CDR3 spans 17 residues. After removal of 3 bases from V and 5 bases from J, the junction contained 8 bases not matched to a gene. The chain's CDR3 is CASSFAGTSGSGETQYF. In DNA form, the CDR3 reads TGTGCCAGCAGCTTCGCCGGGACTAGCGGGAGTGGGGAGACCCAGTACTTC.

This clonotype was detected many times. V and J are TRBV29-1 and TRBJ1-2; TRBD1 matches at 7 bases. Trimming removed 0 bases from V and 13 bases from J; junction bases left unmatched: 11. The CDR3 consists of 13 residues. Germline values: CDR1 SQVTM, CDR2 ANQGSEA. The CDR3 DNA reads as TGCAGCGTTGAAGATGGGACAGCCTCCCTAGGCACCTTC. It translates to CSVEDGTASLGTF.

This clonotype occurred many times. J is TRBJ1-6 and V is TRBV4-1; D call uncertain. Germline V gene data show CDR1 as MGHRA and CDR2 as YSYEKL. V lost 1 base and J 4 bases, leaving 5 bases between the germline ends. The CDR3 length is 14 residues. The CDR3 reads CASSQGGYNSPLHF. CDR3 nucleotides: TGCGCCAGCAGCCAAGGCGGTTATAATTCACCCCTCCACTTT.

In its sample, this clonotype was seen many times. J is TRBJ2-5 and V is TRBV10-3; D not certain. Per germline, CDR1 ENHRY and CDR2 SYGVKD. V was trimmed by 0 bases and J by 1 base, leaving 9 bases between them. The CDR3 is 15 amino acids. The CDR3 region is CAISESGGVQETQYF. Written as DNA, the CDR3 is TGTGCCATCAGTGAGTCGGGTGGGGTCCAAGAGACCCAGTACTTC.

The V and J genes are TRBV28 and TRBJ2-2; D might be TRBD1 (6 bases). Germline CDR1 is MDHEN and CDR2 is SYDVKM. The CDR3 is 13 residues long. Trimming removed 6 bases at V and 7 bases at J, with 12 bases between. The CDR3 reads CASSLRGIGELFF. CDR3 coding DNA: TGTGCCAGCAGCCTCAGGGGTATCGGGGAGCTGTTTTTT.

This clonotype was recorded at least ten times. The chain has TRBV6-5 and TRBJ1-1; D gene uncertain. V dropped 2 bases and J dropped 4 bases, with 11 bases sitting between them. This CDR3 comprises 14 residues. Germline CDR1 and CDR2: MNHEY and SVGAGI. CDR3 in amino acids: CASSYKRRVTEAFF. CDR3 nucleotide sequence: TGTGCCAGCAGTTACAAGAGGAGGGTCACTGAAGCTTTCTTT.